The text below deals with one T cell receptor beta chain. Generated by immunoSEQ multiplex PCR, the TCRdb table keeps only in-frame clones and is missing some. There are about 6,700 clones in the sample; 76% occur only once, and 16% lies in the top ten. This record belongs to a study of control samples from healthy donors and cancer patients. CDR1 is LGHNA and CDR2 is YNFKEQ in the germline V gene. The V and J ends lost 0 bases and 5 bases respectively, with 13 bases between them. This CDR3 is 15 amino acids long. Sequenced: formalin-fixed, paraffin-embedded tissue. The chain uses TRBV4-2 and TRBJ1-1; TRBD1 is a possible D gene (6 bases). This TCR derives from a male donor with melanoma. The CDR3 nucleotides read TGTGCCAGCAGCCAAGATCAAGGGGGAGGGACTGAAGCTTTCTTT. Amino acid sequence: CASSQDQGGGTEAFF.